Listed below are T cell receptor beta chains from one sample, sequenced in a study of T-cell memory formation after mild COVID-19. TCRdb re-called the 5' RACE reads through MiXCR, storing one row per CDR3 protein. This sample yields 530,000 or so distinct CDR3 sequences, of which approximately 15% are seen a single time; about 8.1% belongs to the top ten. Sequenced sample: PBMCs or a T cell subset sorted from them (not recorded which). These receptors all come from an adult woman who had mild COVID-19 (a few samples of this study predate the infection). Cell type and time point are not known. Both conserved end residues are trimmed from each CDR3. Each record gives: CDR3 protein, clone size, J gene, V gene. The listing skips clone size in some rows; elsewhere it reads once, few, many or a size class.

ASSQAAGGRETQY | many | TRBJ2-5 | TRBV3-1
ASSQDPVGVAKTQY | - | TRBJ2-5 | TRBV4-1
ASSLAEGTYEQY | - | TRBJ2-7 | TRBV7-9
ASSYWGSVTGELF | - | TRBJ2-2 | TRBV6-5
ASSPLLGLAGSYEQY | few | TRBJ2-7 | TRBV28
ASSQDSGWSGDGGLYQPQH | - | TRBJ1-5 | TRBV4-1
ALGYISTGELF | few | TRBJ2-2 | TRBV12-3/TRBV12-4
ASRPTQLLVEAF | many | TRBJ1-1 | TRBV12-3/TRBV12-4
ASSLRWGTGELF | - | TRBJ2-2 | TRBV12-3/TRBV12-4
ASSFGTDRGEQF | few | TRBJ2-1 | TRBV7-6
ASSSRGQWATDTQY | few | TRBJ2-3 | TRBV7-8
ASSVALVGPGNTIY | - | TRBJ1-3 | TRBV9
ASSQEASGRSDEQF | - | TRBJ2-1 | TRBV4-2
ASSLKAATADTQY | few | TRBJ2-3 | TRBV7-2
ASRDRLISYNEQF | - | TRBJ2-1 | TRBV6-5
ASSPLSGKAGGEQF | - | TRBJ2-1 | TRBV2
ASSAASGGYTDTQY | - | TRBJ2-3 | TRBV25-1
ASSYDRTGAYEQY | few | TRBJ2-7 | TRBV6-6
ASSPGQGFLSNTEAF | - | TRBJ1-1 | TRBV19
ASSVAEGRRDRGHYGYT | few | TRBJ1-2 | TRBV9
ASSQLAGGPRYEQY | many | TRBJ2-7 | TRBV7-2
ASGLVIGNSNQPQH | few | TRBJ1-5 | TRBV12-5
AWRGAPGYEQY | - | TRBJ2-7 | TRBV30
ASSLSGQAGTEAF | - | TRBJ1-1 | TRBV11-3
ASSRGTEKLF | few | TRBJ1-4 | TRBV5-5
ASSFRGTYNEQF | few | TRBJ2-1 | TRBV7-9
ATSQQGGAYGELF | few | TRBJ2-2 | TRBV15
ASSGLPGQPRGYGYT | few | TRBJ1-2 | TRBV9
ASGGTEKETQY | few | TRBJ2-5 | TRBV5-1
ASRRSGQGIGYT | few | TRBJ1-2 | TRBV19
ASSAHGDRGEAF | many | TRBJ1-1 | TRBV6-4
SATPFYEQY | once | TRBJ2-7 | TRBV20-1
ASSSTRTGVTDTQY | many | TRBJ2-3 | TRBV7-9
ASSQDSYSNNEKLF | few | TRBJ1-4 | TRBV4-2
ASSLRRTASENTIY | few | TRBJ1-3 | TRBV7-2
ASSRGQLSTEAF | many | TRBJ1-1 | TRBV14
ASSPWGDRTDTQY | - | TRBJ2-3 | TRBV18
SATLRGEQY | few | TRBJ2-7 | TRBV20-1
ASSFPGTGIYEQY | - | TRBJ2-7 | TRBV7-2
ASSLEAGGDYNEQF | - | TRBJ2-1 | TRBV7-2
ASSQGRVAGELF | few | TRBJ2-2 | TRBV4-2
SVVGGRSDLDPYEQY | few | TRBJ2-7 | TRBV29-1